This entry lists 18 T cell receptor beta chains sequenced from one sample in a study of shared clonotypes between healthy human individuals. Produced via immunoSEQ multiplex PCR; TCRdb's table is partial and in-frame only. The sample shows more than 1 million clones, 78% of them seen only once. The sequencing sample was made of memory CD4+ T cells from PBMCs. Specified subset: CD45RA-negative fraction. The source of these receptors is a man between 18 and 35 years old in good health. Some clones in this sample may be carry-over from other donors' samples.

This rearrangement joins TRBV10-2 to TRBJ2-4; D not resolved. This CDR3 is 15 amino acids long. CDR1 and CDR2 from the germline V gene are WSHSY and SAAADI. Deletions cut 3 bases from V and 0 bases from J, with 9 bases between. The CDR3 DNA reads as TGCGCCAGCAGTGATCCCTACCTAGCCAAAAACATTCAGTACTTC. Its translation: CASSDPYLAKNIQYF.

V and J are TRBV2 and TRBJ2-1; TRBD2 matches at 8 bases. The CDR3 runs to 15 residues. The V and J ends lost 6 bases and 2 bases, in that order; junction bases with no gene match: 6. In germline, CDR1 is SNHLY, CDR2 FYNNEI. The CDR3 DNA reads TGTGCCAGCAGACGCCCGGGAGGGCCCTACAATGAGCAGTTCTTC. Translated, it gives CASRRPGGPYNEQFF.

This clone came up once. The chain joins TRBV5-4 to TRBJ1-6, with D possibly being TRBD1 (5 bases). The CDR3 has 15 amino acids. Looked up from germline, CDR1 is SGHNT and CDR2 is YYREEE (reference sequence). With 5 bases removed from V and 6 bases from J, the gap between germline ends came to 15 bases. The CDR3 sequence is CASRPSGGSNSPLHF. The DNA for the CDR3 is TGTGCCAGCAGACCATCCGGGGGAAGTAATTCACCCCTCCACTTT.

The J gene is TRBJ2-7, the V gene TRBV2, with TRBD2 matching over 7 bases. Germline V lookup: CDR1 SNHLY, CDR2 FYNNEI. CDR3 length: 15 amino acids. V trimming: 4 bases; J trimming: 4 bases; junction bases outside the gene matches: 10. The CDR3 reads CASSGTSVRPYEQYF. The CDR3 DNA is TGTGCCAGCAGTGGAACTAGCGTGCGCCCTTACGAGCAGTACTTC.

The chain links TRBV19 to TRBJ2-1; 14 bases are shared with TRBD2. CDR1 LNHDA and CDR2 SQIVND come from the germline V gene (reference sequence). This CDR3 has 15 residues. V shed 5 bases, J shed 7 bases, and the junction held 4 bases outside the gene matches. The chain's CDR3 is CASSRLAGGDNEQFF. The CDR3 nucleotides read TGTGCCAGTAGTCGACTAGCGGGAGGGGATAATGAGCAGTTCTTC.

This clone was observed a single time. The chain couples TRBV28 to TRBJ1-1; tentative D call: TRBD1 (6 bases). The germline V gene encodes CDR1 MDHEN and CDR2 SYDVKM. The CDR3 contains 15 residues. The ends were cut back, 4 bases at V and 1 base at J, with 13 bases in the middle. The CDR3 DNA reads TGTGCCAGCAGTTCCCCGGCAGGGGAGAACACTGAAGCTTTCTTT. This gives the protein CASSSPAGENTEAFF.

The genes are TRBV28 and TRBJ1-1; 7 bases are shared with TRBD1. The CDR3 consists of 16 residues. Germline V lookup: CDR1 MDHEN, CDR2 SYDVKM. Trimming took 4 bases from V and 2 from J; bases not matched to a gene: 10. The CDR3 loop is CASSSPRDSRNTEAFF. The CDR3 DNA is TGTGCCAGCAGTTCACCCCGGGACAGCCGAAACACTGAAGCTTTCTTT. Variable domain in full (rest from reference TRBV28 and TRBJ1-1): DVKVTQSSRYLVKRTGEKVFLECVQDMDHENMFWYRQDPGLGLRLIYFSYDVKMKEKGDIPEGYSVSREKKERFSLILESASTNQTSMYLCASSSPRDSRNTEAFFGQGTRLTVV.

The chain combines TRBV2 with TRBJ2-7, with D unresolved. The CDR3 runs 16 residues. The germline V gene has CDR1 SNHLY and CDR2 FYNNEI. V lost 2 bases to trimming and J lost 3 bases, with 17 bases between them. The CDR3 spells CASSEIAWLPVYEQYF. The CDR3 DNA sequence: TGTGCCAGCAGTGAAATCGCCTGGTTACCGGTCTACGAGCAGTACTTC.

This clone was detected many times. The CDR3 region has the DNA TGTGCCAGCAGCTTGGACAGGGAACGTTACGAGCAGTACTTC. This translates into CASSLDRERYEQYF. The gene calls are TRBV5-6 and TRBJ2-7, with D perhaps TRBD1 (6 bases). V lost 0 bases, J lost 4 bases, and 11 bases lay in between. The CDR3 contains 14 residues. Germline CDR1 is SGHDT and CDR2 is YYEEEE.

The V call is TRBV15, the J call TRBJ1-5; D may be TRBD1 (6 bases). The CDR3 consists of 17 residues. Germline-derived CDR1 and CDR2 are LNHNV and YYDKDF (reference sequence). V lost 5 bases to trimming and J lost 1 base, with 18 bases between them. CDR3 loop: CATSYRGGVGSNQPQHF. The CDR3 bases are TGTGCCACCAGCTATCGAGGGGGGGTGGGCAGCAATCAGCCCCAGCATTTT.

J is TRBJ2-1 and V is TRBV7-3; tentative D call: TRBD2 (5 bases). Trimming removed 1 base at V and 7 bases at J, with 8 bases between. Germline V gives CDR1 SGHTA, CDR2 FQGTGA. The CDR3 runs to 13 residues. CDR3 residues: CASSLNTGNEQFF. The CDR3 DNA reads as TGTGCCAGCAGCTTAAATACGGGGAATGAGCAGTTCTTC.

J is TRBJ1-2 and V is TRBV5-1; no clear D. V shed 0 bases and J shed 1 base, with 4 bases lying between them. The CDR3 spans 13 residues. CDR1 and CDR2 (germline): SGHRS, YFSETQ. In DNA form, the CDR3 reads TGCGCCAGCAGCTTGGATGATAACTATGGCTACACCTTC. Translated, it gives CASSLDDNYGYTF.

The chain has TRBV18 and TRBJ2-5; TRBD2 is a possible D gene (6 bases). The V gene lost 3 bases and the J gene lost 5 bases, with 16 bases spanning the gap. Germline CDR1 and CDR2: KGHSH and LQKENI. The CDR3 is 15 amino acids. The CDR3 region is CASSPWGGGPETQYF. The DNA of the CDR3 is TGTGCCAGCTCACCGTGGGGAGGAGGGCCGGAGACCCAGTACTTC.

V gene TRBV7-3 combines with J gene TRBJ2-6, with a weak D call TRBD2 (6 bases). The CDR3 sequence is 15 residues long. Germline-derived CDR1 and CDR2 are SGHTA and FQGTGA. V lost 5 bases, J lost 2 bases, and 10 bases lay in between. The CDR3, as DNA: TGTGCCAGCAGCCGCGGGGAGGCTGGGGCCAACGTCCTGACTTTC. Protein sequence: CASSRGEAGANVLTF.

This chain connects TRBV15 to TRBJ2-5; 9 bases are a match to TRBD2. The DNA matches TRBJ2-7 better at its end, which makes the J call doubtful. This CDR3 region has 14 residues. From germline, CDR1 is LNHNV and CDR2 YYDKDF (reference sequence). The CDR3 region has the DNA TGTGCCACCAGCAGAGATTTAGCGGGAGCCGAGCAGTACTTC. It yields the protein CATSRDLAGAEQYF.

The V and J genes are TRBV6-1 and TRBJ1-5, with 7 bases fitting TRBD1. Germline CDR1 is MNHNS and CDR2 is SASEGT. V dropped 4 bases and J dropped 6; count of bases not matched to a gene: 9. This CDR3 spans 15 amino acids. The CDR3 region has the DNA TGTGCCAGCAGTGGCGGAGACAGGGTAAGTCAGCCCCAGCATTTT. Protein sequence: CASSGGDRVSQPQHF.

A single count supports this clone. The chain couples TRBV30 to TRBJ2-5; possibly TRBD1 or TRBD2 for D (6 bases each). The J call could be wrong; TRBJ2-7 is a better fit for the DNA end. Germline V lookup: CDR1 GTSNPN, CDR2 SVGIG (reference sequence). The CDR3 consists of 14 residues. CDR3 DNA: TGTGCCGCCACACCGGGGGACACATCCTACGAGCAGTACTTC. Residues: CAATPGDTSYEQYF.

The V gene is TRBV2, the J gene TRBJ2-1; D is unclear. With 3 bases removed from V and 3 bases from J, the gap between germline ends came to 6 bases. The CDR3 length is 13 residues. Germline CDR1 reads SNHLY; CDR2 reads FYNNEI. The CDR3 protein is CASSENLYNEQFF. CDR3 nucleotides: TGTGCCAGCAGTGAGAACCTCTACAATGAGCAGTTCTTC. The full variable domain, its missing parts supplied by reference TRBV2 and TRBJ2-1, is EPEVTQTPSHQVTQMGQEVILRCVPISNHLYFYWYRQILGQKVEFLVSFYNNEISEKSEIFDDQFSVERPDGSNFTLKIRSTKLEDSAMYFCASSENLYNEQFFGPGTRLTVL.